The 16 T cell receptor beta chains reported below all come from one sample, sequenced in a study of siplizumab effects on memory and regulatory T cells. This table comes from immunoSEQ multiplex PCR, and its TCRdb copy is limited to in-frame clones, with some not included. The table lists 98,000 or so clones, over 90% of them singletons. Material: Tregs sorted from blood. The receptors derive from a human donor in good health.

The rearrangement joins TRBV5-5 to TRBJ1-1; tentatively, D is TRBD1 (5 bases). Germline CDR1 is SGHKS and CDR2 is YYEKEE (reference sequence). CDR3 length: 14 amino acids. Trimming took 5 bases from V and 0 from J, leaving 11 bases between them. CDR3: CASSPGRMNTEAFF. In DNA, the CDR3 is TGTGCCAGCAGTCCGGGACGGATGAACACTGAAGCTTTCTTT.

J is TRBJ2-5 and V is TRBV7-2, with a possible D match to TRBD1 (5 bases). This CDR3 spans 16 amino acids. CDR1 and CDR2 from the germline V gene are SGHTA and FQGNSA. V lost 7 bases to trimming and J lost 1 base, with 19 bases between them. The CDR3 DNA reads as TGTGCCAGCACCTCAAGCATAACAGGTTCCCAAGAGACCCAGTACTTC. This translates into CASTSSITGSQETQYF.

This chain links TRBV7-9 with TRBJ1-2; D might be TRBD1 (5 bases). Germline loops: CDR1 SEHNR, CDR2 FQNEAQ (reference sequence). The ends were cut back, 5 bases at V and 4 bases at J, with 14 bases in the middle. The CDR3 has 14 residues. CDR3 in DNA: TGTGCCAGCAGCCATCGGCGGGACCCCTATGGCTACACCTTC. As protein: CASSHRRDPYGYTF.

The CDR3 reads CASSFGIGTDKPQDGYTF. The CDR3, as DNA: TGTGCCAGCAGCTTTGGGATCGGGACAGACAAACCTCAAGATGGCTACACCTTC. The chain has TRBV7-2 and TRBJ1-2; 7 nucleotides line up with TRBD1. There are 18 residues in the CDR3. Germline loops: CDR1 SGHTA, CDR2 FQGNSA. The V segment lost 3 bases and the J segment 6 bases; nucleotides outside the gene matches: 19.

This chain connects TRBV4-2 to TRBJ1-5, with 7 bases lining up with TRBD1. CDR3 length: 15 amino acids. Germline CDR1 LGHNA, CDR2 YNFKEQ. The trim removed 1 base at V and 4 bases at J, leaving 4 bases unmatched. DNA for the CDR3: TGTGCCAGCAGCCAAGGACAGGGCCTTAATCAGCCCCAGCATTTT. Translated, it gives CASSQGQGLNQPQHF.

This chain connects TRBV11-2 to TRBJ1-1; a possible D gene is TRBD1 (6 bases). The CDR3 is 13 amino acids. Germline loops: CDR1 SGHAT, CDR2 FQNNGV. The V and J ends lost 6 bases and 6 bases respectively, with 14 bases between them. The CDR3 sequence: CASRQDSLAEAFF. CDR3 nucleotide sequence: TGTGCCAGCAGACAGGACAGTTTAGCTGAAGCTTTCTTT.

This clone was seen once. CDR3 in DNA: TGTGCCAGCAGGGAAACCGGGGAGCTGTTTTTT. Protein product: CASRETGELFF. The V and J genes are TRBV11-2 and TRBJ2-2; D is uncertain. Trimming removed 6 bases from V and 5 bases from J, with 4 bases in between. Germline values: CDR1 SGHAT, CDR2 FQNNGV. CDR3 length equals 11 residues.

This clone was seen a single time. A read error may produce the germline difference seen at one junction end. The genes are TRBV7-7 and TRBJ2-5; 13 positions agree with TRBD2. Germline lookup yields CDR1 SSHAT and CDR2 FNYEAQ (reference sequence). This CDR3 has 16 amino acids. The CDR3 DNA reads TGTGCTAGCAGCCCGGGACTAGCGGGAACCCAAGAGACCCAGTACTTC. Translated: CASSPGLAGTQETQYF.

The rearrangement joins TRBV7-9 to TRBJ1-5, with D unclear. This CDR3 is built from 13 residues. Trimming removed 1 base at V and 3 bases at J, with 4 bases between. CDR1 and CDR2 (germline): SEHNR, FQNEAQ (reference sequence). In nucleotides, the CDR3 is TGTGCCAGCAGCTTAGACACCAATCAGCCCCAGCATTTT. Its translation is CASSLDTNQPQHF.

This CDR3 reads CASRTGARYGYTF. The CDR3 DNA reads TGTGCCAGCAGGACCGGGGCCCGCTATGGCTACACCTTC. The chain is built from TRBV5-4 and TRBJ1-2, with D possibly being TRBD1 (5 bases). This CDR3 spans 13 amino acids. The germline V gene encodes CDR1 SGHNT and CDR2 YYREEE (reference sequence). Trimming stripped 5 bases from V and 4 bases from J, with 12 bases between.

The chain couples TRBV19 to TRBJ1-4; a weak D match, TRBD1 (6 bases). This CDR3 is 14 amino acids long. The V end lost 3 bases, the J end lost 8 bases, and 13 bases lay between the germline ends. Germline loops: CDR1 LNHDA, CDR2 SQIVND (reference sequence). The CDR3: CASSIPTGGEKLFF. DNA of the CDR3: TGTGCCAGTAGTATCCCGACAGGAGGGGAAAAACTGTTTTTT.

This clone is a singleton in its sample. V is TRBV19 and J is TRBJ2-5; 12 bases line up with TRBD1. V shed 4 bases, J shed 5 bases, and the junction held 5 bases outside the gene matches. Per germline, CDR1 LNHDA and CDR2 SQIVND (reference sequence). The CDR3 extends over 15 amino acids. DNA of the CDR3: TGTGCCAGTAGTACAGGGACAGGGGGCGCGGAGACCCAGTACTTC. This translates into CASSTGTGGAETQYF.

This chain uses TRBV5-6 with TRBJ2-4, with no clear D. V gave up 2 bases and J gave up 11 bases, with 23 bases separating them. The CDR3 runs to 16 residues. The V gene's germline CDR1 is SGHDT and CDR2 YYEEEE. The CDR3, as DNA: TGTGCCAGCAGCTTAAGTGGGCAGAACTACCGGAAGGTTCAGTACTTC. Protein: CASSLSGQNYRKVQYF.

V usage is TRBV5-4 and J usage is TRBJ2-7, with D possibly being TRBD1 or TRBD2 (7 bases each). The CDR3 contains 14 residues. Germline V gene data show CDR1 as SGHNT and CDR2 as YYREEE (reference sequence). Trimming shortened V by 7 bases and J by 5 bases, and 19 bases separated the two germline ends. The CDR3 sequence is CASESRGRDNEQYF. As DNA, the CDR3 is TGTGCCAGCGAAAGCAGGGGGAGGGACAACGAGCAGTACTTC.

The V call is TRBV5-6, the J call TRBJ1-1; no reliable D call. V shed 7 bases and J shed 0 bases, with 19 bases lying between them. The CDR3 loop spans 16 amino acids. CDR1 and CDR2 (germline): SGHDT, YYEEEE. Written as DNA, the CDR3 is TGTGCCAGCTTACGACGACGGACTTTCTTGAACACTGAAGCTTTCTTT. Amino acids: CASLRRRTFLNTEAFF.

This chain links TRBV30 with TRBJ2-1, with D possibly TRBD2 on 6 matching bases. The CDR3 contains 15 residues. CDR1 and CDR2 from the germline V gene are GTSNPN and SVGIG (reference sequence). V shed 7 bases and J shed 9 bases, with 25 bases lying between them. CDR3 in amino acids: CASRETAGRMAEQFF. The CDR3 DNA sequence: TGTGCCTCCCGGGAAACAGCGGGTAGGATGGCTGAGCAGTTCTTC.